This T cell receptor (beta chain) was profiled in a study of sequential checkpoint blockade in melanoma. The CDR3 covers 15 residues. Trimming stripped 1 base from V and 2 bases from J, with 9 bases between. The germline CDR1 and CDR2 sequences are SGHKS and YYEKEE (reference sequence). Clones were read by immunoSEQ multiplex PCR, and TCRdb kept only the in-frame ones, dropping some. The profile covers 4,500 to 5,500 clones, with roughly 60% appearing a single time and 22% taken by the ten largest. Treatment denoted: randomized to nivolumab then ipilimumab (arm A) or the reverse (arm B). This TCR was recovered from a human donor with melanoma. The specimen was CD8+ T cells sorted from blood (inferred from file names), collected from a patient given nivolumab and ipilimumab in sequence. The V and J genes are TRBV5-5 and TRBJ2-2, with a tentative D call TRBD1 (6 bases). This CDR3 is CASSLRQANTGELFF. The CDR3 region has the DNA TGTGCCAGCAGCTTGAGACAGGCTAACACCGGGGAGCTGTTTTTT.